This T cell receptor beta chain was observed in a study of breast tumors, draining lymph nodes, adjacent tissues. This clonotype was counted ten times or more. In TCRdb, the multiplex PCR reads were re-called with MiXCR into one record per CDR3 protein. The table has approximately 130,000 distinct CDR3 sequences, 20% to 25% seen once. The CDR3 runs to 15 residues. Looked up from germline, CDR1 is SGHNT and CDR2 is YENEEA. Trimming stripped 5 bases from V and 4 bases from J, with 14 bases between. Breast cancer patients provided tissue from their axillary draining lymph nodes. The TCR originated in a female donor with breast cancer. Some clones in this sample may be carry-over from other donors' samples. The chain carries TRBV11-3 and TRBJ1-4; possible D gene TRBD1, 6 bases. Sequencing was carried out using axillary lymph node tissue. In DNA, the CDR3 is TGTGCCAGCAGCCTAGGACTGGACAGTAATGAAAAACTGTTTTTT. Its translation: CASSLGLDSNEKLFF.